This T cell receptor beta chain was sequenced for a study of early T cells in non-severe SARS-CoV-2 infection. TCRdb re-analysed the 5' RACE reads in MiXCR, keeping a single row per CDR3 protein. The data show roughly 75,000 distinct CDR3 sequences, more than 7.5% seen once. Trimming pared 3 bases from V and 4 bases from J, leaving 16 bases between. The CDR3 is 15 amino acids. Germline V gene sequence: CDR1 MDHEN, CDR2 SYDVKM. The sequence derives from an adult who was a healthcare worker with PCR-confirmed SARS-CoV-2 infection or an uninfected control (not recorded which). The rearrangement joins TRBV28 to TRBJ2-7; TRBD1 might be the D (5 bases). The sequenced sample was whole blood. CDR3 nucleotides: TGTGCCAGCAGTTTTCCCCAGAAAGGACAATACGAGCAGTACTTC. This codes for CASSFPQKGQYEQYF.